The clone carrying this T cell receptor (beta chain) was seen repeatedly, ten times or more. This entry belongs to a study of early T cells in non-severe SARS-CoV-2 infection. TCRdb fed the 5' RACE reads into MiXCR, producing one record per CDR3 protein. This sample has approximately 90,000 distinct CDR3 sequences, with 9.5% to 11% found just once. The receptor comes from an adult who was a healthcare worker with PCR-confirmed SARS-CoV-2 infection or an uninfected control (not recorded which). The sequences come from whole blood, collected at baseline.

CDR3 amino acids: CASSLGSATEAFF. The CDR3 DNA reads TGTGCCAGCAGCTTGGGAAGCGCCACTGAAGCTTTCTTT. The rearrangement joins TRBV7-6 to TRBJ1-1; D gene ambiguous. Trimming removed 3 bases at V and 4 bases at J, with 9 bases between. Germline-derived CDR1 and CDR2 are SGHVS and FNYEAQ. This CDR3 contains 13 residues.